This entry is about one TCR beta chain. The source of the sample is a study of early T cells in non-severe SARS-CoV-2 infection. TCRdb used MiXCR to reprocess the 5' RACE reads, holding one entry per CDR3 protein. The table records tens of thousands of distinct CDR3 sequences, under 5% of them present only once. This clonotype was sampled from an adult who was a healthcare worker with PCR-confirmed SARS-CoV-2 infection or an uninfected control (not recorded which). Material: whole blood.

For the CDR3, the DNA is TGTGCCACCCAAAGCGGGGTAACGGATACGCAGTATTTT. Translated, it gives CATQSGVTDTQYF. V and J are TRBV28 and TRBJ2-3, with 7 positions matching TRBD2. J was trimmed by 6 bases and V by 10 bases; bases with no gene match: 10. This CDR3 contains 13 residues. In germline, CDR1 is MDHEN, CDR2 SYDVKM.